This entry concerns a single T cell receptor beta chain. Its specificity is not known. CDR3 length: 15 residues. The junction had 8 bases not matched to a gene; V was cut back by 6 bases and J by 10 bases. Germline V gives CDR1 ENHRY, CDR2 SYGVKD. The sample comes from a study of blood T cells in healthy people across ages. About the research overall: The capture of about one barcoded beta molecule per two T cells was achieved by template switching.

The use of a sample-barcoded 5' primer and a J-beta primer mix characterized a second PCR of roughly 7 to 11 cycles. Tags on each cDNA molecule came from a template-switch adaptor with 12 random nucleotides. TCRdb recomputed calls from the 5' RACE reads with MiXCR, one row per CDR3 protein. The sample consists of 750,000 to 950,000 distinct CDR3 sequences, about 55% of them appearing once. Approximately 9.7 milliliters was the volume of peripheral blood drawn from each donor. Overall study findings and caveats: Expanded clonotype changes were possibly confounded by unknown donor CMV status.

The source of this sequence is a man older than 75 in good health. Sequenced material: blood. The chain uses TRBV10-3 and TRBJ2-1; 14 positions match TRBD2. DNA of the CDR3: TGTGCCATCAGCCCGACTAGCGGGAGGGCCGGGGAGCAGTTCTTC. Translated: CAISPTSGRAGEQFF.